The source of this T cell receptor (beta chain) is a study of vaccination effects on CD4 cells after COVID-19. Findings of the study overall: Whether induced by infection or by vaccine, clones showed marked clonal contraction late after vaccination.

The CDR3 runs 17 residues. Germline CDR1 reads KGHDR; CDR2 reads SFDVKD. The ends lost 3 bases at V and 5 bases at J; junction bases unmatched: 8. Culture proceeded for about ten days, and CD4+ T cells were then isolated. Sometime from March through December 2020, the person acquired a SARS-CoV-2 infection that PCR confirmed. Comments on this clone: Its matching antigen is unknown.

Assay used: immunoSEQ multiplex PCR; TCRdb lists only in-frame clones, some missing. The table shows tens of thousands of clones, with more than 60% occurring only once. This sequence was found in a human donor who had a prior SARS-CoV-2 infection. The chain carries TRBV24-1 and TRBJ1-4, with 10 bases aligning to TRBD1. Source: CD4+ T cells from PBMCs cultured without peptide, taken before COVID-19 vaccination. The DNA for the CDR3 is TGTGCCACCAGTGATCTAACGTGGACAGGGGGAAATGAAAAACTGTTTTTT. Its protein is CATSDLTWTGGNEKLFF.